The TCR beta chain described here comes from a study of cytomegalovirus exposure and HLA in healthy donors. General study results and limits: TCR beta chains numbering more than 150 were designated cytomegalovirus-associated.

Clones were read by immunoSEQ multiplex PCR, and TCRdb kept only the in-frame ones, dropping some. The sample consists of about 130,000 clones, 75% to 90% of them appearing once. This clone was found once. Its antigen is undetermined. The CDR3 extends over 15 amino acids. Per the germline V gene, CDR1 is GTSNPN and CDR2 is SVGIG (reference sequence). V lost 4 bases and J lost 3, with 16 bases in between. This rearrangement joins TRBV30 to TRBJ2-1; D is perhaps TRBD2 (6 bases). The sequence was collected from a woman aged 18-35 years in good health and CMV-seronegative. What was sequenced was PBMCs. In DNA, the CDR3 is TGTGCCTGGAACCTGAACGGGAGATACTACAATGAGCAGTTCTTC. Its protein product is CAWNLNGRYYNEQFF.